The source of this T cell receptor (beta chain) is a study of blood T cells in healthy people across ages. Background on the study: Through template switching, about one barcoded beta molecule was captured per two T cells, as measured in model experiments. The study's findings and limits: Unknown donor CMV status possibly confounded expanded clonotype changes.

The V end lost 0 bases, the J end lost 4 bases, and 4 bases lay between the germline ends. The CDR3 is 13 amino acids. CDR1 is SGDLS, CDR2 YYNGEE, per germline. A single count supports this clonotype. What it recognizes is unknown. Primed by a sample-barcoded 5' primer and a J-beta primer mix, a second PCR proceeded for 7 to 11 cycles. Each cDNA molecule carried a tag from a template-switch adaptor that contained 12 random nucleotides. TCRdb independently ran MiXCR on the 5' RACE reads; one entry per CDR3 protein. The sample carries some 1,800,000 distinct CDR3 sequences, about two fifths recorded once.

The source is a human donor in good health. The V call is TRBV9, the J call TRBJ1-4, with D hard to call. The sequenced sample was blood. The CDR3 nucleotides read TGTGCCAGCAGCGTAGACGTTAATGAAAAACTGTTTTTT. This translates into CASSVDVNEKLFF.